A selection of T cell receptor beta chains follows, all from one sample in a study of regulatory T cells in long-lasting Graves disease. TCRdb reprocessed the multiplex PCR reads with MiXCR, giving one entry per CDR3 protein. The table includes 650,000 to 850,000 distinct CDR3 sequences, around 32% detected once. The starting material was peripheral blood mononuclear cells (PBMCs), obtained when the disease was refractory, from a patient treated with antithyroid drugs. These receptors were taken from a female donor with Graves disease. Each CDR3 is given with its conserved first and last residue. The D gene is left open where the match is weak. Clone size is shown for a subset of rows, as once, few, many or a class of expanded clone.

j_gene,abundance,v_gene,d_gene,CDR3nt,CDR3aa
TRBJ2-2,NA,TRBV6-2/TRBV6-3,TRBD2,TGTGCCAGCAGGATACTAGCGGGAGGGAGATTCCCCGGGGAGCTGTTTTTT,CASRILAGGRFPGELFF
TRBJ2-3,NA,TRBV12-3/TRBV12-4,NA,TGTGCCAGCAGTTATGGACTCACAGCTCCAGATACGCAGTATTTT,CASSYGLTAPDTQYF
TRBJ2-7,many,TRBV11-2,NA,TGTGCCAGCAGTACAGGAGGGGACTACGAGCAGTACTTC,CASSTGGDYEQYF
TRBJ2-5,many,TRBV11-2,NA,TGTGCCAGCAGCTTAGTGAGGACAGTGAGCCAAGAGACCCAGTACTTC,CASSLVRTVSQETQYF
TRBJ1-1,few,TRBV6-2/TRBV6-3,NA,TGTGCCAGCAGTTATACAACTACAGGAATCAAGAACACTGAAGCTTTCTTT,CASSYTTTGIKNTEAFF
TRBJ2-1,NA,TRBV7-9,TRBD2,TGTGCCAGCAGCTTAAAAGCGGGAGGTCCCTACAATGAGCAGTTCTTC,CASSLKAGGPYNEQFF
TRBJ1-1,NA,TRBV6-1,NA,TGTGCCAGCAGCGCGGCGGGGGCGCGCACTGAAGCTTTCTTT,CASSAAGARTEAFF
TRBJ2-7,many,TRBV28,NA,TGTGCCAGCAGCCATTCGGACCGCCGGGACGTCGTGTACGAGCAGTACTTC,CASSHSDRRDVVYEQYF
TRBJ1-1,few,TRBV30,TRBD1,TGTGCCTGTACTCTGACAGGGGGCAACACTGAAGCTTTCTTT,CACTLTGGNTEAFF
TRBJ2-7,NA,TRBV5-1,NA,TGCGCCAGCAGCTTGGACGGACCACCAATCTACGAGCAGTACTTC,CASSLDGPPIYEQYF
TRBJ2-7,many,TRBV6-1,TRBD1,TGTGCCAGCAGCCCGGACAGGGGGAACGGACACTACGAGCAGTACTTC,CASSPDRGNGHYEQYF
TRBJ2-2,many,TRBV12-5,TRBD2,TGTGCTAGTGGTTTGGTCCGGGGCTCGGCGGGAGGAGGGACCGGGGAGCTGTTTTTT,CASGLVRGSAGGGTGELFF
TRBJ2-7,few,TRBV19,NA,TGTGCCAGTAGTATGGGACCCTACGAGCAGTACTTC,CASSMGPYEQYF
TRBJ1-1,many,TRBV5-1,NA,TGTGCCAGCAGCTTAAAGGTGGGCACTGAAGCTTTCTTT,CASSLKVGTEAFF
TRBJ1-5,few,TRBV6-1,NA,TGTGCCAGCAGTAGCACAGGGATGGATCAGCCCCAGCATTTT,CASSSTGMDQPQHF
TRBJ1-2,NA,TRBV25-1,NA,TGTGCCAGCAGTGAACTGGGGCAGGACTACACCTTC,CASSELGQDYTF
TRBJ2-5,NA,TRBV9,NA,TGTGCCAGCAGCGTAGGAGGAGGGGGGCGGGAGACCCAGTACTTC,CASSVGGGGRETQYF
TRBJ1-1,NA,TRBV7-9,TRBD1,TGTGCCAGCAGCCGTATCGGACAGGCGAACACTGAAGCTTTCTTT,CASSRIGQANTEAFF
TRBJ1-1,NA,TRBV6-1,TRBD1,TGTGCCAGCAGGATTGGGACAGGGCCCACTGAAGCTTTCTTT,CASRIGTGPTEAFF
TRBJ1-4,many,TRBV30,TRBD1,TGTGCCTGGAGGTATCCGGGACAGAATGAAAAACTGTTTTTT,CAWRYPGQNEKLFF
TRBJ2-1,few,TRBV20-1,NA,TGCAGTGCTAGGCGGTCCTCCTACAATGAGCAGTTCTTC,CSARRSSYNEQFF
TRBJ2-5,few,TRBV7-2,NA,TGTGCCAGCAGCTTAAGTCGACGGGAGACCCAGTACTTC,CASSLSRRETQYF
TRBJ1-2,NA,TRBV20-1,NA,TGCAGTGCGGGACGGGAAAACTATGGCTACACCTTC,CSAGRENYGYTF
TRBJ2-1,NA,TRBV28,TRBD1,TGTGCCAGCAGTCCCGGGGACGACAGGGGGAATGAGCAGTTCTTC,CASSPGDDRGNEQFF
TRBJ1-1,NA,TRBV13,TRBD1,TGTGCCAGCAGCAATGACAGGGGTGAAGCTTTCTTT,CASSNDRGEAFF
TRBJ1-2,many,TRBV28,TRBD1,TGTGCCAGCAGTTTCGGCGGGACAGCGGAGTGGGGCTACACCTTC,CASSFGGTAEWGYTF
TRBJ2-7,few,TRBV20-1,NA,TGCAGTGCTCGTAGCGAGGTCTACGAGCAGTACTTC,CSARSEVYEQYF
TRBJ1-1,NA,TRBV5-1,NA,TGCGCCAGCAGCATTCAGACGAACACTGAAGCTTTCTTT,CASSIQTNTEAFF
TRBJ1-2,many,TRBV28,NA,TGTGCCAGCAGCACGGCTGGGTATGGCTACACCTTC,CASSTAGYGYTF
TRBJ2-5,few,TRBV29-1,TRBD1,TGCAGCGTTGAACCCCGGGACAGGGGATTCGGGACCCAGTACTTC,CSVEPRDRGFGTQYF
TRBJ2-7,NA,TRBV20-1,TRBD1,TGCAGTGCTCAAAAGACAGGGGGCGCCGTCCACGAGCAGTACTTC,CSAQKTGGAVHEQYF
TRBJ1-2,NA,TRBV5-1,NA,TGCGCCAGCAGCCCGGGGGGCTCGGACTACTATGGCTACACCTTC,CASSPGGSDYYGYTF
TRBJ2-1,NA,TRBV7-2,TRBD2,TGTGCCAGCAGCTCCCGGGCTAGCGGGAACTACAATGAGCAGTTCTTC,CASSSRASGNYNEQFF